The 13 T cell receptor beta chains below come from one sample, sequenced in a study of CD8+ T cells in alopecia areata. Reverse transcribed after extraction, RNA yielded cDNA as the sequencing template. Profiled with immunoSEQ multiplex PCR; TCRdb holds only in-frame clones, not every one. Among about 180,000 clones listed, roughly 58% were seen once. As for treatment: oral pan-JAK inhibitor, 5-10 mg twice daily. Sample: CD4+ T cells sorted from blood, taken between weeks 55 and 70, from a patient treated with tofacitinib. The receptors here all came from a human donor with alopecia areata.

The gene calls are TRBV5-1 and TRBJ2-3; 11 bases line up with TRBD2. Losses at the gene ends were 4 bases for V and 1 base for J; bases not matched to a gene: 5. The germline CDR1 and CDR2 sequences are SGHRS and YFSETQ. The CDR3 length is 16 residues. CDR3 sequence: CASSMGLAEGTDTQYF. The CDR3 nucleotides are TGCGCCAGCAGCATGGGACTAGCGGAGGGCACAGATACGCAGTATTTT.

This clone has just one count. The chain couples TRBV9 to TRBJ1-2, with no clear D. Trimming pared 2 bases from V and 3 bases from J, leaving 11 bases between. The germline CDR1 and CDR2 sequences are SGDLS and YYNGEE. The CDR3 runs to 14 residues. The CDR3 DNA sequence: TGTGCCAGCAGCGTTGAGGCAGATGACTATGGCTACACCTTC. As protein: CASSVEADDYGYTF.

V usage is TRBV9 and J usage is TRBJ2-2; no definite D call. The CDR3 runs to 12 residues. Trimming stripped 1 base from V and 4 bases from J, with 2 bases between. Germline CDR1 reads SGDLS; CDR2 reads YYNGEE. CDR3 residues: CASSVSTGELFF. CDR3 DNA sequence: TGTGCCAGCAGCGTATCCACCGGGGAGCTGTTTTTT.

This clone was found a few times. The rearrangement links TRBV29-1 to TRBJ2-1; TRBD1 or TRBD2 may be the D gene (6 bases each). This CDR3 is 12 amino acids long. V was clipped by 7 bases and J by 4 bases, with 11 bases between them. Germline CDR1 SQVTM, CDR2 ANQGSEA. CDR3: CSATRGYNEQFF. DNA of the CDR3: TGCAGCGCGACTAGGGGGTACAATGAGCAGTTCTTC.

The chain joins TRBV14 to TRBJ2-5, with TRBD2 as a possible D gene (6 bases). Germline-derived CDR1 and CDR2 are SGHDN and FVKESK. Deletions cut 4 bases from V and 6 bases from J, with 21 bases between. This CDR3 contains 16 residues. CDR3 nucleotide sequence: TGTGCCAGCAGCCGCCCGGGGACGCGGGGCGGGCAGACCCAGTACTTC. Protein product: CASSRPGTRGGQTQYF.

This clone has only a few counts. The rearrangement links TRBV5-1 to TRBJ2-1, with TRBD2 matching over 10 bases. This CDR3 comprises 17 residues. CDR1 is SGHRS and CDR2 is YFSETQ in the germline V gene. J lost 0 bases, V lost 0 bases, and 3 bases had no gene match. CDR3 protein: CASSLAIAGGSYNEQFF. The DNA for the CDR3 is TGCGCCAGCAGCTTGGCAATAGCGGGGGGCTCCTACAATGAGCAGTTCTTC.

The rearrangement uses TRBV15 and TRBJ2-7, with D uncertain. The CDR3 has 12 residues. CDR1 is LNHNV, CDR2 YYDKDF, per germline (reference sequence). The ends were cut back, 1 base at V and 7 bases at J, with 8 bases in the middle. Here the CDR3 DNA reads TGTGCCACCAGCAGAGTGGGGAAAGAGCAGTACTTC. Translating gives CATSRVGKEQYF. The variable domain in full, completed from reference TRBV15 and TRBJ2-7, reads DAMVIQNPRYQVTQFGKPVTLSCSQTLNHNVMYWYQQKSSQAPKLLFHYYDKDFNNEADTPDNFQSRRPNTSFCFLDIRSPGLGDTAMYLCATSRVGKEQYFGPGTRLTVT.

The V and J genes are TRBV19 and TRBJ2-5, with D possibly TRBD2 on 5 matching bases. The ends were cut back, 6 bases at V and 4 bases at J, with 18 bases in the middle. CDR3 length: 15 amino acids. CDR1 and CDR2 (germline): LNHDA, SQIVND (reference sequence). The CDR3 protein is CASSPREGRGETQYF. In DNA form, the CDR3 reads TGTGCCAGTAGCCCCCGCGAGGGCCGGGGAGAGACCCAGTACTTC.

The table lists this clone with a few counts. The chain couples TRBV7-2 to TRBJ1-6; D not resolved. This CDR3 has 15 amino acids. Deletions cut 5 bases from V and 9 bases from J, with 17 bases between. In germline, CDR1 is SGHTA, CDR2 FQGNSA. The CDR3 loop reads CASSEDRTLFSPLHF. CDR3 DNA sequence: TGTGCCAGCAGCGAGGATAGGACCCTTTTTTCACCCCTCCACTTT.

The V call is TRBV25-1, the J call TRBJ1-2; no reliable D call. V was trimmed by 4 bases and J by 4 bases, leaving 22 bases between them. This CDR3 is 17 amino acids long. Germline V lookup: CDR1 MGHDK, CDR2 SYGVNS. As DNA, the CDR3 is TGTGCCAGCAGTGTAAAATGGGGTCAATCGGGGTTCTATGGCTACACCTTC. Its protein product is CASSVKWGQSGFYGYTF.

V and J are TRBV7-9 and TRBJ1-1, with a tentative D call TRBD1 (5 bases). V was cut by 5 bases and J by 2 bases, with 15 bases left in between. The germline V gene has CDR1 SEHNR and CDR2 FQNEAQ (reference sequence). The CDR3 covers 15 residues. Here the CDR3 reads CASSPQSGDNTEAFF. Written as DNA, the CDR3 is TGTGCCAGCAGCCCCCAGTCGGGGGATAACACTGAAGCTTTCTTT.

This clone was detected a few times. This chain's CDR3 is CSVGPSGPYEQYF. DNA of the CDR3: TGCAGCGTTGGGCCCTCGGGGCCCTACGAGCAGTACTTC. The chain recombines TRBV29-1 with TRBJ2-7; perhaps D is TRBD1 or TRBD2 (5 bases each). Germline CDR1 is SQVTM and CDR2 is ANQGSEA. The CDR3 has 13 amino acids. Trimming took 4 bases from V and 2 from J, leaving 12 bases between them.

The chain joins TRBV5-1 to TRBJ2-7; a possible D gene is TRBD2 (5 bases). Between the trimmed V and J ends, which lost 4 bases and 3 bases, there was a span of 8 bases. The CDR3 has 12 amino acids. Germline assignment: CDR1 SGHRS and CDR2 YFSETQ. The CDR3 DNA follows: TGCGCCAGCAGCGCCGAGGGCTACGAGCAGTACTTC. Translation: CASSAEGYEQYF.